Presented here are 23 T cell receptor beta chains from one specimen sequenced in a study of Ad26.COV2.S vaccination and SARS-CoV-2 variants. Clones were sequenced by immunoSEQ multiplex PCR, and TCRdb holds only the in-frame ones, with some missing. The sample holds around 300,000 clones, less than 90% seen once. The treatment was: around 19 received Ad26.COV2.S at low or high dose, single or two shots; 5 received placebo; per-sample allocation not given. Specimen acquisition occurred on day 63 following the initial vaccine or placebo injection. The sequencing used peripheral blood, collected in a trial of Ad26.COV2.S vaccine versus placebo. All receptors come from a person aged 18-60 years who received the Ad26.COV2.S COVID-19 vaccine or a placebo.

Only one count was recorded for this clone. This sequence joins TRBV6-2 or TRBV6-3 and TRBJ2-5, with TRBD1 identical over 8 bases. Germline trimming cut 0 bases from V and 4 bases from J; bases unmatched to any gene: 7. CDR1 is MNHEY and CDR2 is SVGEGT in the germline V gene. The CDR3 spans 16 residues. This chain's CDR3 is CASSYSISRGRETQYF. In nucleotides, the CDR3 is TGTGCCAGCAGTTACTCGATATCCAGGGGGCGAGAGACCCAGTACTTC.

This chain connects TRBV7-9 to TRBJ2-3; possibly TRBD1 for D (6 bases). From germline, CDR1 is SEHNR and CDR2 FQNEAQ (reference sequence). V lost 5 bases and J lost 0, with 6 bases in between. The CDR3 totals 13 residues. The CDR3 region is CASSRGSTDTQYF. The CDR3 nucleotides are TGTGCCAGCAGCAGGGGGAGCACAGATACGCAGTATTTT.

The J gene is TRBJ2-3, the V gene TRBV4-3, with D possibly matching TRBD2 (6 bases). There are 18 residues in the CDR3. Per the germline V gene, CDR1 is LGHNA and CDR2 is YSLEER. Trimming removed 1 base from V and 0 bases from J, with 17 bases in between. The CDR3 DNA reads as TGCGCCAGCAGCCAAGGACGGTCTCGGGGGAGCAGCACAGATACGCAGTATTTT. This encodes CASSQGRSRGSSTDTQYF.

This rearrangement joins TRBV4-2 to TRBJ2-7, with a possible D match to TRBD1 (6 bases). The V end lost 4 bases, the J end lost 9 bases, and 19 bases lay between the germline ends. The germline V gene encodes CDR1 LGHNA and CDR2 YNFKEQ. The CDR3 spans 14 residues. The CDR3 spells CASSLPEAGAAQYF. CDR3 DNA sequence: TGTGCCAGCAGCCTCCCCGAGGCAGGGGCTGCGCAGTACTTC.

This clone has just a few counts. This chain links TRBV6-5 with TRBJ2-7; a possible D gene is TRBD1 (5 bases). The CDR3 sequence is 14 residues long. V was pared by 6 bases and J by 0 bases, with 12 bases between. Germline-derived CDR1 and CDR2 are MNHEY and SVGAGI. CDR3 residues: CASSDTGSSYEQYF. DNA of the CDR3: TGTGCCAGCAGCGATACAGGAAGCTCCTACGAGCAGTACTTC.

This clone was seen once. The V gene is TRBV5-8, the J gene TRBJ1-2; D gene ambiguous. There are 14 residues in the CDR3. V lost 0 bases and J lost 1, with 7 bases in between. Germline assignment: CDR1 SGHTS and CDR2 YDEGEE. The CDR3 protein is CASSLVAVNYGYTF. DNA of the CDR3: TGTGCCAGCAGCTTGGTCGCGGTTAACTATGGCTACACCTTC.

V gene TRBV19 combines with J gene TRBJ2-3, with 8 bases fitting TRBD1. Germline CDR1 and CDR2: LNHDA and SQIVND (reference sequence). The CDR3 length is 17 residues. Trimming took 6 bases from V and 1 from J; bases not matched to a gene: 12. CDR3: CASSLTSGTGGTDTQYF. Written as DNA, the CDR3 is TGTGCCAGTAGCCTAACTTCCGGGACAGGAGGCACAGATACGCAGTATTTT.

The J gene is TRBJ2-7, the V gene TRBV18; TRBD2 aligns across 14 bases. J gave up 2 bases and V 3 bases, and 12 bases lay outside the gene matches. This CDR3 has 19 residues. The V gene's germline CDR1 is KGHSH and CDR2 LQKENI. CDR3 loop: CASSPTGGLAGGLAYEQYF. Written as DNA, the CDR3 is TGTGCCAGCTCACCCACCGGAGGACTAGCGGGAGGTCTAGCCTACGAGCAGTACTTC.

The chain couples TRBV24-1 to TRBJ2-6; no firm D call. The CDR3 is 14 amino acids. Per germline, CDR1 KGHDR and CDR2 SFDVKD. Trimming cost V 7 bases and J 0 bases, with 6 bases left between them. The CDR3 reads CATRRASGANVLTF. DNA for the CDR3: TGTGCCACCAGAAGAGCCTCTGGGGCCAACGTCCTGACTTTC.

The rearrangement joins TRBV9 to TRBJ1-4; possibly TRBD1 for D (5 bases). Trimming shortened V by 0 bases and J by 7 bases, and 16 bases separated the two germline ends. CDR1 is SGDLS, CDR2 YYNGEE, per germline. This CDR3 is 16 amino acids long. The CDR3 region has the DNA TGTGCCAGCAGCGTAGAGACGGGGCTTTCCGGTGAAAAACTGTTTTTT. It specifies CASSVETGLSGEKLFF.

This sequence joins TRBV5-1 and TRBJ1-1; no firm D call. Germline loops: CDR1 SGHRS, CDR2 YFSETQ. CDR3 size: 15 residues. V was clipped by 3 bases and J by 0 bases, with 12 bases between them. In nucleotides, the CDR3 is TGCGCCAGCAGCTCAAACACGATATTGAACACTGAAGCTTTCTTT. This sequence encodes CASSSNTILNTEAFF.

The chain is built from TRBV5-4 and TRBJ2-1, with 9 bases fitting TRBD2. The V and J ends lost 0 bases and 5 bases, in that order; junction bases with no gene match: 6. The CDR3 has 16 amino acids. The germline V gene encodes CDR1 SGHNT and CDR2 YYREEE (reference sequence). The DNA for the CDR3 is TGTGCCAGCAGCTTGGATTTAGCGGGAGCGCACAATGAGCAGTTCTTC. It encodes CASSLDLAGAHNEQFF. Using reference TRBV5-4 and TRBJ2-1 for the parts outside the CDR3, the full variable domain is ETGVTQSPTHLIKTRGQQVTLRCSSQSGHNTVSWYQQALGQGPQFIFQYYREEENGRGNFPPRFSGLQFPNYSSELNVNALELDDSALYLCASSLDLAGAHNEQFFGPGTRLTVL.

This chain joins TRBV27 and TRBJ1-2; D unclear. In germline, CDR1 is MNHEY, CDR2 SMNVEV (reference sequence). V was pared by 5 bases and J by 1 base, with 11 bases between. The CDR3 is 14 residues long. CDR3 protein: CASSPGWGNYGYTF. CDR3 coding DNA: TGTGCCAGCAGTCCCGGGTGGGGTAACTATGGCTACACCTTC.

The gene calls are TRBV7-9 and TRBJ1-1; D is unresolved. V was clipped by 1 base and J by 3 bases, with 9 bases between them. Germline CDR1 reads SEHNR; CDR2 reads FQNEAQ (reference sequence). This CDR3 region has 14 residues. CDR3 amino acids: CASSLDKIYTEAFF. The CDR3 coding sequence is TGTGCCAGCAGCTTAGACAAGATCTACACTGAAGCTTTCTTT.

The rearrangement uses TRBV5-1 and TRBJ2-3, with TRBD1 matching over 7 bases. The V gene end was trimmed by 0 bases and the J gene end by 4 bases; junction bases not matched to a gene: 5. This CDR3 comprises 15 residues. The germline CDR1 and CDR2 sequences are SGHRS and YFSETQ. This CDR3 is CASSLAGQGADTQYF. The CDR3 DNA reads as TGCGCCAGCAGCTTGGCCGGTCAGGGGGCAGATACGCAGTATTTT.

This chain's CDR3 is CASSQSGRYTYEQYF. DNA for the CDR3: TGCGCCAGCAGTCAATCGGGCAGATACACCTACGAGCAGTACTTC. This chain connects TRBV23-1 to TRBJ2-7; D call uncertain. TRBV23-1 is an ORF; its function is uncertain. Trimming removed 0 bases at V and 2 bases at J, with 11 bases between. The CDR3 runs 15 residues.

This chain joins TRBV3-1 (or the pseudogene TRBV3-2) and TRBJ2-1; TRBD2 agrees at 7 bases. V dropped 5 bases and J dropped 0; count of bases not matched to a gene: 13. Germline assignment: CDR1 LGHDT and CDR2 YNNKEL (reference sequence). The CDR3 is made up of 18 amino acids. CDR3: CASSTRYLAALSYNEQFF. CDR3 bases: TGTGCCAGCAGCACGAGGTATCTAGCGGCCCTCTCCTACAATGAGCAGTTCTTC.

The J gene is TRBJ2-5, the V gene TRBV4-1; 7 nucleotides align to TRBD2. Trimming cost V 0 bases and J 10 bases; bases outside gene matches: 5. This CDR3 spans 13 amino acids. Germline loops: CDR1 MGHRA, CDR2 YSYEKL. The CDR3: CASSQEGGVGQYF. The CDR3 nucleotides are TGCGCCAGCAGCCAAGAGGGAGGGGTGGGCCAGTACTTC.

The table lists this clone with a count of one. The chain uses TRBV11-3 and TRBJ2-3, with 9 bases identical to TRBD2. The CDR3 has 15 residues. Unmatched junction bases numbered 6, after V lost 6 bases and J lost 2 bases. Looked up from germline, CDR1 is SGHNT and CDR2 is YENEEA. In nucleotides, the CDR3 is TGTGCCAGCAGTAAAACTAGCGGGTACACAGATACGCAGTATTTT. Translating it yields CASSKTSGYTDTQYF.

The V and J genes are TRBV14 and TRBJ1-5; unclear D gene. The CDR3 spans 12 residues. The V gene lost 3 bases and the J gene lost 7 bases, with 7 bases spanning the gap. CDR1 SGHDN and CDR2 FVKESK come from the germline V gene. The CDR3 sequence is CASSQSGQPQHF. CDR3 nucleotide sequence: TGTGCCAGCAGCCAGTCGGGGCAGCCCCAGCATTTT.

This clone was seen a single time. The chain's CDR3 is CASSSGQGLTDTQYF. The DNA of the CDR3 is TGTGCCAGCAGCTCCGGACAGGGGCTCACAGATACGCAGTATTTT. The J gene is TRBJ2-3, the V gene TRBV7-9; 9 bases fit TRBD1. Germline CDR1 is SEHNR and CDR2 is FQNEAQ (reference sequence). This CDR3 has 15 residues. J lost 2 bases, V lost 4 bases, and 4 bases had no gene match.

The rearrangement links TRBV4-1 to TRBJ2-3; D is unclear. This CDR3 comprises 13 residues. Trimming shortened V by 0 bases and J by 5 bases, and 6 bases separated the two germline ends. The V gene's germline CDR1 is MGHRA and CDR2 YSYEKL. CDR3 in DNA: TGCGCCAGCAGCCAAGATCTGATAGATACGCAGTATTTT. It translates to CASSQDLIDTQYF.

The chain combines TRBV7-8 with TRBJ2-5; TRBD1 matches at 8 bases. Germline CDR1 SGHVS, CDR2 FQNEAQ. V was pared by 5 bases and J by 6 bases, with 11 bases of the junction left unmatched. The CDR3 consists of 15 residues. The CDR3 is CASSKDRVKVQTQYF. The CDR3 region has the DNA TGTGCCAGCAGCAAGGACAGGGTTAAAGTGCAGACCCAGTACTTC.